This entry features one T cell receptor (beta chain) sequence. CDR3 length: 14 amino acids. V was shortened by 3 bases and J by 0 bases, with 9 bases between the two germline ends. Germline assignment: CDR1 SQVTM and CDR2 ANQGSEA. The data were taken from a study of blood T cell repertoires in COVID-19. Study overall: Some COVID-19 samples were acute and others convalescent; all came from the United States, Italy and Spain. Sources were T cells, B-cell-depleted T cells, or PBMCs; the material itself was cDNA or gDNA.

Source study methods: Counts of nucleated cells, estimated from reference gene primer amplification, were obtained. TCRdb's table, derived via immunoSEQ multiplex PCR, lists solely in-frame clones and lacks some. V, J and clone size are taken as reported in that table, and D and trimming were inferred from the DNA itself. The table includes about 210,000 clones, around 83% detected once. The sample was peripheral blood. This receptor was taken from a man aged 45-65 years with active or convalescent COVID-19. This chain uses TRBV29-1 with TRBJ2-1; D call uncertain. CDR3 protein: CSVDPDISYNEQFF. As DNA, the CDR3 is TGCAGCGTTGATCCAGATATCTCCTACAATGAGCAGTTCTTC.